These 24 T cell receptor beta chains came from one sample sequenced in a study of early stage breast cancer tumors. Clones were sequenced by immunoSEQ multiplex PCR, and TCRdb holds only the in-frame ones, with some missing. The sample includes about 9,900 clones, around three fifths of them seen just once. Sequencing was carried out using breast tumor tissue. Receptors were obtained from a person between 55 and 69 years old with breast cancer.

This clone appeared once. This rearrangement joins TRBV10-1 to TRBJ1-5; D is ambiguous. V shed 6 bases and J shed 0 bases, with 3 bases lying between them. Germline assignment: CDR1 WNHNN and CDR2 SYGVQD (reference sequence). There are 12 residues in the CDR3. The CDR3 spells CASRNSNQPQHF. The CDR3 DNA follows: TGCGCCAGCAGGAATAGCAATCAGCCCCAGCATTTT.

This clone was found once. The V call is TRBV11-2, the J call TRBJ1-1; no definite D call. The CDR3 covers 14 residues. CDR1 SGHAT and CDR2 FQNNGV come from the germline V gene. Trimming cost V 0 bases and J 7 bases, with 12 bases left between them. The CDR3 DNA follows: TGTGCCAGCAGCTTAGATATTTCGGTCGTTGAAGCTTTCTTT. As protein: CASSLDISVVEAFF.

The V gene is TRBV6-6, the J gene TRBJ2-7; D remains unclear. The germline V gene has CDR1 MNHNY and CDR2 SVGAGI (reference sequence). V was trimmed by 0 bases and J by 2 bases, leaving 8 bases between them. This CDR3 region has 14 residues. The CDR3 loop is CASSYSLRTYEQYF. In DNA form, the CDR3 reads TGTGCCAGCAGTTACTCACTCCGGACCTACGAGCAGTACTTC.

The chain couples TRBV28 to TRBJ2-3; 11 bases fit TRBD2. Looked up from germline, CDR1 is MDHEN and CDR2 is SYDVKM. The CDR3 totals 15 residues. With V trimmed by 3 bases and J by 8 bases, 7 bases remained unmatched. The chain's CDR3 is CASSLPGLAELTQYF. CDR3 nucleotides: TGTGCCAGCAGTTTGCCGGGACTAGCGGAACTTACGCAGTATTTT.

The chain joins TRBV11-2 to TRBJ2-5, with 11 bases matching TRBD2. The CDR3 contains 16 residues. After removal of 2 bases from V and 1 base from J, the junction contained 3 bases not matched to a gene. Germline CDR1 and CDR2: SGHAT and FQNNGV. Here the CDR3 reads CASSLLAGGFQETQYF. CDR3 nucleotides: TGTGCCAGCAGCTTACTAGCGGGGGGATTCCAAGAGACCCAGTACTTC.

A single count supports this clone. V usage is TRBV7-2 and J usage is TRBJ2-3; 7 nucleotides line up with TRBD2. There are 14 residues in the CDR3. Germline CDR1 SGHTA, CDR2 FQGNSA. The V segment lost 4 bases and the J segment 0 bases; nucleotides outside the gene matches: 1. For the CDR3, the DNA is TGTGCCAGCAGCTCGGGGGGTAGCACAGATACGCAGTATTTT. Its translation: CASSSGGSTDTQYF.

This clone is labeled large (0.1 to 1%). The chain is built from TRBV7-8 and TRBJ1-2; a weak D match, TRBD1 (6 bases). CDR3 length equals 14 residues. Germline V CDR1 and CDR2: SGHVS, FQNEAQ. Trimming removed 4 bases from V and 2 bases from J, with 11 bases in between. This CDR3 is CASSSQGRNYGYTF. The CDR3 bases are TGTGCCAGCAGCTCCCAGGGGAGGAACTATGGCTACACCTTC.

This clone was recorded a few times. The V gene is TRBV5-6, the J gene TRBJ2-1, with a tentative D call TRBD1 (6 bases). The germline gives CDR1 SGHDT, CDR2 YYEEEE. This CDR3 comprises 15 residues. Trimming left V 4 bases short and J 7 bases short, with 18 bases between. CDR3 sequence (DNA): TGTGCCAGCAGCCCGCAGGGGCCGGGTGGAAATGAGCAGTTCTTC. Translating gives CASSPQGPGGNEQFF.

This clone was seen only a few times. The chain joins TRBV6-6 to TRBJ1-5; D gene ambiguous. Germline lookup yields CDR1 MNHNY and CDR2 SVGAGI (reference sequence). V was cut by 2 bases and J by 1 base, with 9 bases left in between. The CDR3 length is 15 residues. CDR3 sequence: CASSYIISSNQPQHF. The CDR3 DNA reads TGTGCCAGCAGTTACATTATATCAAGCAATCAGCCCCAGCATTTT.

The genes are TRBV12-2 and TRBJ1-2. TRBV12-2 is a listed pseudogene. This CDR3 has 18 residues. CDR3: CASRYRTTPRASNYGYTF. Here the CDR3 DNA reads TGTGCAAGTCGCTATAGGACTACCCCCAGGGCCTCTAACTATGGCTACACCTTC.

The genes are TRBV6-6 and TRBJ1-5; weak D call: TRBD1 (6 bases). The CDR3 sequence is 14 residues long. V lost 6 bases and J lost 4, with 13 bases in between. Per germline, CDR1 MNHNY and CDR2 SVGAGI (reference sequence). The CDR3 region has the DNA TGTGCCAGCAGATCACCGGGACAAAATCAGCCCCAGCATTTT. Translating gives CASRSPGQNQPQHF.

The CDR3 spells CASSFDQGSANEKLFF. DNA of the CDR3: TGCGCCAGCAGCTTCGATCAGGGTTCGGCTAATGAAAAACTGTTTTTT. V usage is TRBV5-1 and J usage is TRBJ1-4; D might be TRBD1 (5 bases). Germline lookup yields CDR1 SGHRS and CDR2 YFSETQ. V was pared by 2 bases and J by 3 bases, with 14 bases between. The CDR3 totals 16 residues. Filled out from reference TRBV5-1 and TRBJ1-4, the complete variable domain reads KAGVTQTPRYLIKTRGQQVTLSCSPISGHRSVSWYQQTPGQGLQFLFEYFSETQRNKGNFPGRFSGRQFSNSRSEMNVSTLELGDSALYLCASSFDQGSANEKLFFGSGTQLSVL.

The chain couples TRBV27 to TRBJ1-1; no reliable D call. CDR1 is MNHEY and CDR2 is SMNVEV in the germline V gene (reference sequence). This CDR3 has 14 residues. V lost 0 bases, J lost 0 bases, and 5 bases lay in between. Here the CDR3 reads CASSLSRVNTEAFF. The CDR3 DNA is TGTGCCAGCAGTTTATCACGAGTGAACACTGAAGCTTTCTTT.

By sample share, this clone is large (0.1 to 1%). This rearrangement joins TRBV6-1 to TRBJ2-3, with unresolved D. V was clipped by 4 bases and J by 6 bases, with 14 bases between them. Germline V gene lookup returns CDR1 MNHNS and CDR2 SASEGT. The CDR3 spans 14 residues. The DNA of the CDR3 is TGTGCCAGCAGTGGCGACTCCGATGCGGATACGCAGTATTTT. Translated, it gives CASSGDSDADTQYF.

This chain connects TRBV5-4 to TRBJ2-1, with a weak D call TRBD1 (5 bases). The germline V gene encodes CDR1 SGHNT and CDR2 YYREEE (reference sequence). Trimming removed 5 bases at V and 3 bases at J, with 9 bases between. The CDR3 covers 13 residues. In DNA, the CDR3 is TGTGCCAGCAGAGTCGACAGCTACAATGAGCAGTTCTTC. Encoded protein: CASRVDSYNEQFF.

This chain links TRBV4-2 with TRBJ1-2; 8 bases fit TRBD1. The CDR3 covers 14 residues. Per the germline V gene, CDR1 is LGHNA and CDR2 is YNFKEQ. Trimming at V came to 0 bases and at J to 3 bases, leaving 0 bases not matched to a gene. The CDR3 bases are TGTGCCAGCAGCCAAGAGACAGGGGACTATGGCTACACCTTC. It is translated as CASSQETGDYGYTF.

The rearrangement links TRBV9 to TRBJ1-1; D unclear. Germline V gives CDR1 SGDLS, CDR2 YYNGEE. The CDR3 covers 13 residues. V lost 4 bases and J lost 1, with 8 bases in between. CDR3 DNA: TGTGCCAGCAGCATGGGCGGGAACACTGAAGCTTTCTTT. It translates to CASSMGGNTEAFF.

Concerning this clone itself: The sample carries other DNA sequences with the same CDR3. V is TRBV5-1 and J is TRBJ2-4; D unresolved. The germline V gene has CDR1 SGHRS and CDR2 YFSETQ. This CDR3 is 13 amino acids long. Deletions cut 1 base from V and 8 bases from J, with 10 bases between. Here the CDR3 DNA reads TGCGCCAGCAGCTTGAAAGGGAATGACATTCAGTACTTC. Protein sequence: CASSLKGNDIQYF.

This chain joins TRBV11-2 and TRBJ2-2; 7 bases fit TRBD1. CDR3 size: 15 residues. CDR1 and CDR2 from the germline V gene are SGHAT and FQNNGV. After removal of 3 bases from V and 5 bases from J, the junction contained 6 bases not matched to a gene. For the CDR3, the DNA is TGTGCCAGCAGCTTCGAGACAGGGATGACCGGGGAGCTGTTTTTT. This gives the protein CASSFETGMTGELFF.

This clone is termed medium-sized. CDR3 region: CASALTGGLDTDTQYF. The CDR3 DNA follows: TGTGCTAGTGCTCTAACCGGCGGTTTAGACACAGATACGCAGTATTTT. The rearrangement joins TRBV12-5 to TRBJ2-3; D not certain. The germline V gene has CDR1 LGHNT and CDR2 FRNRAP. The CDR3 totals 16 residues. V gave up 7 bases and J gave up 2 bases, with 19 bases separating them.

V usage is TRBV7-9 and J usage is TRBJ2-5; 13 nucleotides match TRBD2. Per germline, CDR1 SEHNR and CDR2 FQNEAQ (reference sequence). Trimming took 4 bases from V and 7 from J; bases not matched to a gene: 3. The CDR3 totals 14 residues. The CDR3 DNA sequence: TGTGCCAGCAGCTCGGGACTAGCGGGATTGACCCAGTACTTC. Protein product: CASSSGLAGLTQYF.

The chain joins TRBV9 to TRBJ1-1; TRBD1 might be the D (5 bases). V was cut by 1 base and J by 6 bases, with 13 bases left in between. Germline CDR1 and CDR2: SGDLS and YYNGEE. The CDR3 extends over 14 amino acids. Here the CDR3 DNA reads TGTGCCAGCAGCGTAAGGGACCGGCCTCCTGAAGCTTTCTTT. It is translated as CASSVRDRPPEAFF.

The CDR3 loop reads CASSTNRGGCTGELFF. The CDR3 DNA reads TGTGCCAGCAGTACGAACAGGGGGGGGTGCACCGGGGAGCTGTTTTTT. This chain links TRBV6-6 with TRBJ2-2, with a tentative D call TRBD1 (8 bases). Trimming stripped 5 bases from V and 4 bases from J, with 17 bases between. The germline V gene encodes CDR1 MNHNY and CDR2 SVGAGI (reference sequence). This CDR3 has 16 amino acids.

The rearrangement joins TRBV5-5 to TRBJ2-2; D possibly corresponds to TRBD1 (6 bases). Per the germline V gene, CDR1 is SGHKS and CDR2 is YYEKEE (reference sequence). The CDR3 has 16 residues. Trimming took off 0 bases at V and 3 bases at J, with 12 bases between the two ends. CDR3 sequence reads: CASSLVLGADTGELFF. The CDR3 bases are TGTGCCAGCAGCTTGGTATTGGGGGCGGACACCGGGGAGCTGTTTTTT.